This TCR beta chain was captured in a study of blood T cell repertoires in COVID-19. This CDR3 region has 15 residues. Looked up from germline, CDR1 is KGHSH and CDR2 is LQKENI. V was clipped by 3 bases and J by 0 bases; unmatched bases: 2. As originally analysed: The assay estimated nucleated cells by amplifying reference gene primers. The method was immunoSEQ multiplex PCR; TCRdb's version includes in-frame clones alone and lacks a portion of them. The V and J calls and the clone size are those of that table, but D and trimming were determined from the DNA. The data show some 160,000 clones, about 80% seen once. Enrollees, about 18 to 95 years old, lived in 24 US areas.

This clonotype originated in a woman aged 60-75 years who had recovered from COVID-19. The sample comprised PBMCs or T cells enriched from blood (not recorded which). The rearrangement joins TRBV18 to TRBJ1-3, with 7 bases aligning to TRBD1. The CDR3 DNA reads as TGTGCCAGCTCACCGACAGGGAACTCTGGAAACACCATATATTTT. Translated, it gives CASSPTGNSGNTIYF.